What follows are 5 T cell receptor beta chains derived from one specimen sequenced in a study of T cells expressing NK-cell markers. TCRdb re-called the 5' RACE reads and catalogs CDR3 proteins one per entry, DNA excluded. The repertoire shows hundreds of thousands of distinct CDR3 sequences; the top ten hold approximately 3.6%. Sample: blood T cells: a sorted CD56 or NKG2C T cell subset, CD4+ or CD8+ T cells, or bulk PBMC T cells (not recorded which). These receptors were obtained from a man younger than 30 in good health.

CDR3 sequence reads: CAWSWDSTYEQYF. This sequence joins TRBV30 and TRBJ2-7; TCRdb returns TRBD1, unconfirmable since there is no DNA. This CDR3 comprises 13 residues. Per germline, CDR1 GTSNPN and CDR2 SVGIG (reference sequence). The complete variable domain, with remaining parts taken from reference TRBV30 and TRBJ2-7, reads SQTIHQWPATLVQPVGSPLSLECTVEGTSNPNLYWYRQAAGRGLQLLFYSVGIGQISSEVPQNLSASRPQDRQFILSSKKLLLSDSGFYLCAWSWDSTYEQYFGPGTRLTVT.

J is TRBJ2-1 and V is TRBV7-7; checking the TCRdb D call of TRBD1 is not possible without DNA. This CDR3 contains 16 residues. Germline CDR1 and CDR2: SSHAT and FNYEAQ (reference sequence). The CDR3 is CASSLEAPSSYNEQFF.

J is TRBJ2-3 and V is TRBV20-1; TCRdb's D call of TRBD2 is untestable without DNA. This CDR3 has 15 residues. CDR1 and CDR2 (germline): DFQATT, SNEGSKA (reference sequence). CDR3 protein: CSARVGAFSTDTQYF.

CDR3 protein: CASSGRDRDSNTEAFF. The V gene is TRBV7-6, the J gene TRBJ1-1; checking the TCRdb D call of TRBD1 is not possible without DNA. This CDR3 has 16 amino acids. CDR1 is SGHVS, CDR2 FNYEAQ, per germline.

The gene calls are TRBV6-5 and TRBJ2-3; the D gene TCRdb calls, TRBD2, cannot be checked with no DNA. The CDR3 loop spans 19 amino acids. The germline V gene has CDR1 MNHEY and CDR2 SVGAGI. The CDR3 loop reads CASSYSKTSGRPYTDTQYF.